A single sample gave rise to the 9 T cell receptor beta chains below, sequenced in a study of regulatory T cells in long-lasting Graves disease. Assembly of TCR beta libraries relied on iRepertoire HTBI primers together with Arm-PCR of CDR3 regions. MiXCR, applied by TCRdb to the multiplex PCR reads, yields one record per CDR3 protein. Found here are about 470,000 distinct CDR3 sequences, 20% to 25% of them singletons; the top ten hold roughly 7%. The time point is: persistent/refractory GD, antithyroid drugs over 5 years with positive TRAb. The TCR library was prepared using RNA isolated from PBMCs. The specimen was peripheral blood mononuclear cells (PBMCs), collected when the disease was refractory, from a patient treated with antithyroid drugs. These receptors all stem from a female donor with Graves disease.

This clonotype turned up a few times. This rearrangement joins TRBV5-6 to TRBJ2-7; 10 bases fit TRBD2. This CDR3 has 16 residues. Germline CDR1 is SGHDT and CDR2 is YYEEEE. The ends lost 1 base at V and 0 bases at J; junction bases unmatched: 4. The CDR3 spells CASSLMTSGSSYEQYF. CDR3 nucleotides: TGTGCCAGCAGCTTGATGACTAGCGGGTCCTCCTACGAGCAGTACTTC.

This clonotype has at least ten counts. The chain couples TRBV7-3 to TRBJ2-5; 12 positions agree with TRBD2. Germline CDR1 SGHTA, CDR2 FQGTGA. V gave up 0 bases and J gave up 4 bases; unmatched junction bases: 9. CDR3 length equals 18 residues. CDR3: CASSLTPGLAGGGETQYF. The DNA for the CDR3 is TGTGCCAGCAGCTTAACTCCGGGACTAGCGGGCGGCGGAGAGACCCAGTACTTC.

This clonotype has just a few counts. The J gene is TRBJ1-1, the V gene TRBV13, with a possible D match to TRBD1 (6 bases). The germline V gene encodes CDR1 PRHDT and CDR2 FYEKMQ (reference sequence). V lost 2 bases to trimming and J lost 1 base, with 11 bases between them. The CDR3 consists of 15 residues. CDR3 DNA sequence: TGTGCCAGCAGCTTACCCCCAGGGGCGAACACTGAAGCTTTCTTT. The encoded protein is CASSLPPGANTEAFF.

This clonotype has ten or more counts. The chain carries TRBV27 and TRBJ1-4; D might be TRBD1 (5 bases). Trimming pared 2 bases from V and 8 bases from J, leaving 9 bases between. The CDR3 consists of 13 residues. Germline V gene lookup returns CDR1 MNHEY and CDR2 SMNVEV (reference sequence). CDR3 amino acids: CASSLREGEKLFF. CDR3 sequence (DNA): TGTGCCAGCAGTTTAAGGGAGGGGGAAAAACTGTTTTTT.

Turning to this clonotype: The junction departs from germline at one end; a sequencing error may be responsible. The CDR3 loop is CASSSGQGTPLGLTF. CDR3 sequence (DNA): TGCGCCAGCAGCTCCGGACAGGGAACCCCCCTCGGCCTAACCTTC. The rearrangement joins TRBV5-1 to TRBJ2-7; TRBD1 aligns across 8 bases. CDR1 is SGHRS, CDR2 YFSETQ, per germline. The CDR3 length is 15 residues.

This clonotype was counted at least ten times. V is TRBV11-2 and J is TRBJ1-4; 9 nucleotides agree with TRBD1. The ends lost 5 bases at V and 7 bases at J; junction bases unmatched: 5. The CDR3 runs 14 residues. The germline CDR1 and CDR2 sequences are SGHAT and FQNNGV. CDR3 nucleotide sequence: TGTGCCAGCAGCCATGGACAGGGGCTTGAAAAACTGTTTTTT. Translated, it gives CASSHGQGLEKLFF.

This clonotype was seen repeatedly, ten times or more. V usage is TRBV6-2 or TRBV6-3 and J usage is TRBJ1-4; D may be TRBD1 (5 bases). Germline V CDR1 and CDR2: MNHEY, SVGEGT. Trimming pared 2 bases from V and 8 bases from J, leaving 12 bases between. This CDR3 spans 14 amino acids. The CDR3 is CASSYVGGDEKLFF. CDR3 coding DNA: TGTGCCAGCAGTTACGTAGGAGGGGACGAAAAACTGTTTTTT.

The rearrangement links TRBV19 to TRBJ1-5; D perhaps matches TRBD1 (6 bases). Germline V gene data show CDR1 as LNHDA and CDR2 as SQIVND (reference sequence). The CDR3 has 16 amino acids. V was trimmed by 4 bases and J by 2 bases, leaving 15 bases between them. The chain's CDR3 is CASSTGEEDGNQPQHF. CDR3 sequence (DNA): TGTGCCAGTAGTACAGGGGAAGAGGACGGCAATCAGCCCCAGCATTTT.

This clonotype was observed a handful of times. This chain joins TRBV10-3 and TRBJ1-5; D is undetermined. The CDR3 extends over 13 amino acids. Germline CDR1 reads ENHRY; CDR2 reads SYGVKD. Trimming removed 3 bases at V and 4 bases at J, with 7 bases between. The CDR3 DNA reads as TGTGCCATCAGTGACCCCGGGAATCAGCCCCAGCATTTT. Encoded protein: CAISDPGNQPQHF.